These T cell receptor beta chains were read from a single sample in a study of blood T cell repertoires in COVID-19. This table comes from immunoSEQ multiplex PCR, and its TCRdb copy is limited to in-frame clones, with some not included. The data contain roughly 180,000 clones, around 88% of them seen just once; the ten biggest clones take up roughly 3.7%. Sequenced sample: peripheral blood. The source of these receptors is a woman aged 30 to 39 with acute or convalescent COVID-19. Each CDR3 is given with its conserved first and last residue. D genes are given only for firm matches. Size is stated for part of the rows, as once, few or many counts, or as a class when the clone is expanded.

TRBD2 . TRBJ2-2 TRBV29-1 TGCAGCGTTGTGGAGAGCGGGATACGCGACGGGGAGCTGTTTTTT CSVVESGIRDGELFF
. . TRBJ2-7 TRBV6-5 TGTGCCAGCAAGTCGGGCTCCTACGAGCAGTACTTC CASKSGSYEQYF
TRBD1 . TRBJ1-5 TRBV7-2 TGTGCCAGCAGACAGGGGAGCAATCAGCCCCAGCATTTT CASRQGSNQPQHF
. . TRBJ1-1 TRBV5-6 TGTGCCAGCAGCCTACTTGCCGTCATGAACACTGAAGCTTTCTTT CASSLLAVMNTEAFF
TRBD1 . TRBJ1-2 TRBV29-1 TGCAGCGTTGAAAGGGACAGGGGATACTATGGCTACACCTTC CSVERDRGYYGYTF
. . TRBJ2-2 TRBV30 TGTGCCTGCCCTCTGGGATACAGGGTCAGCACCGGGGAGCTGTTTTTT CACPLGYRVSTGELFF
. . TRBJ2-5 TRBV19 TGTGCCAGTAGTACACTAGCTGGAGAGACCCAGTACTTC CASSTLAGETQYF
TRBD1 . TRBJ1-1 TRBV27 TGTGCCAGTGGGGACAGCCTTATTGAAGCTTTCTTT CASGDSLIEAFF
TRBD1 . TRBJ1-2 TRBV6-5 TGTGCCAGCAGTATGCACCGGGACAGGGGCCATGGCTACACCTTC CASSMHRDRGHGYTF
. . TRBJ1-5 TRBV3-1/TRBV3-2 TGTGCCAGCAGCCAAGCCTTCAATCAGCCCCAGCATTTT CASSQAFNQPQHF
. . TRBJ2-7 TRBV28 TGTGCCAGCAGTCCCGGATTCAGGGAGCAGTACTTC CASSPGFREQYF
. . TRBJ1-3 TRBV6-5 TGTGCCAGCACGAACGGAGCTGGAAACACCATATATTTT CASTNGAGNTIYF
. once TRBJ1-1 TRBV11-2 TGTGCCAGCAGCTTAGATAGGGACATCGAAGCTTTCTTT CASSLDRDIEAFF
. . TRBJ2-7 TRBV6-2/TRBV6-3 TGTGCCAGCAGTAGCCCCTCAGGGCCCTACGAGCAGTACTTC CASSSPSGPYEQYF
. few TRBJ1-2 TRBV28 TGTGCCAGCAGTTACGGTGGCTATGGCTACACCTTC CASSYGGYGYTF
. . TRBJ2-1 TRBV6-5 TGTGCCACAAGAGCCGATCCATACAATGAGCAGTTCTTC CATRADPYNEQFF
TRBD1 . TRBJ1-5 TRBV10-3 TGTGCCACCTCACCCTGGACAGGGAAGACCCATAGCAATCAGCCCCAGCATTTT CATSPWTGKTHSNQPQHF
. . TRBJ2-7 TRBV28 TGTGCCACCGGGGGCTACGAGCAGTACTTC CATGGYEQYF
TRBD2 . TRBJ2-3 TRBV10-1 TGCGCCAGCAGTTCCGACAGCGGGGTCGCAGATACGCAGTATTTT CASSSDSGVADTQYF
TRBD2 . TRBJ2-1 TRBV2 TGTGCCAGCAGTTTTTCTAGCGGGAGCACCTACAATGAGCAGTTCTTC CASSFSSGSTYNEQFF
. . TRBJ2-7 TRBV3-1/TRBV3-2 TGTGCCAGCTCCCCCCCAGGGATATCCGAGCAGTACTTC CASSPPGISEQYF
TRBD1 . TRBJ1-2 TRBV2 TGTGCCAACCCAGAAGGACAGGGTGGTGGCTACACCTTC CANPEGQGGGYTF
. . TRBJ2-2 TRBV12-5 TGTGCTAGTGGACGGAGGGACTTTTTGAACACCGGGGAGCTGTTTTTT CASGRRDFLNTGELFF
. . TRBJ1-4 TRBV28 TGTGCCAGCAGAACCACCGGGACAAATGAAAAACTGTTTTTT CASRTTGTNEKLFF